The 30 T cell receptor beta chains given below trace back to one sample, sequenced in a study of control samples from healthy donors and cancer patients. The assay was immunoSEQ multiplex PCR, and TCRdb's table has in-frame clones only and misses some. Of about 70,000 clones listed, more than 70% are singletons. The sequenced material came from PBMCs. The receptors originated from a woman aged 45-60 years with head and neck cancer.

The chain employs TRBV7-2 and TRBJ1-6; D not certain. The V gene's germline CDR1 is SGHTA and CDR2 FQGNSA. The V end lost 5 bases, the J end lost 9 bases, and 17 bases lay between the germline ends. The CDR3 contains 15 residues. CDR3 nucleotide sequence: TGTGCCAGCAGCCTTCTCCCGCGGGGTACTTCACCCCTCCACTTT. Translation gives CASSLLPRGTSPLHF.

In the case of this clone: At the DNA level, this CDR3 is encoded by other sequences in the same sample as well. The CDR3 protein is CASSLAGGETQYF. The CDR3 DNA reads TGCGCCAGCAGCTTGGCCGGGGGAGAGACCCAGTACTTC. This chain uses TRBV5-1 with TRBJ2-5, with D perhaps matching TRBD2 (6 bases). The CDR3 is 13 residues long. Trimming took off 0 bases at V and 4 bases at J, with 7 bases between the two ends. Looked up from germline, CDR1 is SGHRS and CDR2 is YFSETQ. Combining the CDR3 with reference TRBV5-1 and TRBJ2-5 gives the whole variable domain KAGVTQTPRYLIKTRGQQVTLSCSPISGHRSVSWYQQTPGQGLQFLFEYFSETQRNKGNFPGRFSGRQFSNSRSEMNVSTLELGDSALYLCASSLAGGETQYFGPGTRLLVL.

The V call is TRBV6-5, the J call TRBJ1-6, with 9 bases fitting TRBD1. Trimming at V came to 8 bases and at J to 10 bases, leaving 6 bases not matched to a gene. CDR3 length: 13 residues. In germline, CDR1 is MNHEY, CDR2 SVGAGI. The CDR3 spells CASRDRAGSPLHF. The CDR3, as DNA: TGTGCCAGCCGGGACAGGGCTGGATCACCCCTCCACTTT.

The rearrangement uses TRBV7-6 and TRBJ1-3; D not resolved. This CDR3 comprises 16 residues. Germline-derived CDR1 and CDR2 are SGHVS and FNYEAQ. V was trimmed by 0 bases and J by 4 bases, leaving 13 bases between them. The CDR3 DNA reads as TGTGCCAGCAGCTTAGCGGCGGGTTCCCTGGGAAACACCATATATTTT. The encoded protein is CASSLAAGSLGNTIYF.

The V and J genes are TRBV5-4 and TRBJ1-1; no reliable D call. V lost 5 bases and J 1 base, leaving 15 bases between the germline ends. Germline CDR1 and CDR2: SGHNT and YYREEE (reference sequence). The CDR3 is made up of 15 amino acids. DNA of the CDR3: TGTGCCAGCAGAGGCACCGGACTGGGGAACACTGAAGCTTTCTTT. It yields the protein CASRGTGLGNTEAFF.

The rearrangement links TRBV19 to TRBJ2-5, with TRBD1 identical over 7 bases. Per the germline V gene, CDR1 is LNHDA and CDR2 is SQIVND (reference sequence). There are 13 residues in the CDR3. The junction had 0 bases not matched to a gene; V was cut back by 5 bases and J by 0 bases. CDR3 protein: CASSDRDQETQYF. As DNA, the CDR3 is TGTGCCAGTAGTGACAGGGACCAAGAGACCCAGTACTTC.

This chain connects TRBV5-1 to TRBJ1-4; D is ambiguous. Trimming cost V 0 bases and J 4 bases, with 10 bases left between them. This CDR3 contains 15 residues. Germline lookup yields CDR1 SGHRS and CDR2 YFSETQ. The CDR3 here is CASSLVAGGNEKLFF. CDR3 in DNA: TGCGCCAGCAGCTTGGTCGCAGGCGGTAATGAAAAACTGTTTTTT.

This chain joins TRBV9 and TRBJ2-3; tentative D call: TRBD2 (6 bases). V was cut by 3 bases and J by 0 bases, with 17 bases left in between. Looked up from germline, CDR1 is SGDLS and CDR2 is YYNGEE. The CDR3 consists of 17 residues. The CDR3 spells CASSASPLAPSTDTQYF. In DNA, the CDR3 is TGTGCCAGCAGCGCGAGCCCCCTAGCGCCTAGCACAGATACGCAGTATTTT.

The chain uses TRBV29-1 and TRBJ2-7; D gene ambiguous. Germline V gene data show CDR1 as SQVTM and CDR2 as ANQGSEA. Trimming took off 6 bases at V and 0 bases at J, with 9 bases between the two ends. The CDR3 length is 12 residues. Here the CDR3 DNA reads TGCAGCGTCGGAATCAGCTCCTACGAGCAGTACTTC. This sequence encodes CSVGISSYEQYF.

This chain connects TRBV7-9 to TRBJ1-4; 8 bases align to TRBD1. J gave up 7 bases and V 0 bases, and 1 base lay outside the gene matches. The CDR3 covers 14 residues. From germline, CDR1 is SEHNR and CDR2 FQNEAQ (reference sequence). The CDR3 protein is CASSLAGTGEKLFF. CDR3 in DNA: TGTGCCAGCAGCTTAGCCGGGACAGGTGAAAAACTGTTTTTT.

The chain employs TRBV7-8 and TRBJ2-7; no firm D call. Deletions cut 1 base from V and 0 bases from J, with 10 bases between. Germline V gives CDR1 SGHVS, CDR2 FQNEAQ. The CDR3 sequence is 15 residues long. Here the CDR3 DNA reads TGTGCCAGCAGCTTAGAAGGTGGGATCTCCTACGAGCAGTACTTC. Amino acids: CASSLEGGISYEQYF. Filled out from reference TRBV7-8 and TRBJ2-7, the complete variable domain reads GAGVSQSPRYKVAKRGQDVALRCDPISGHVSLFWYQQALGQGPEFLTYFQNEAQLDKSGLPSDRFFAERPEGSVSTLKIQRTQQEDSAVYLCASSLEGGISYEQYFGPGTRLTVT.

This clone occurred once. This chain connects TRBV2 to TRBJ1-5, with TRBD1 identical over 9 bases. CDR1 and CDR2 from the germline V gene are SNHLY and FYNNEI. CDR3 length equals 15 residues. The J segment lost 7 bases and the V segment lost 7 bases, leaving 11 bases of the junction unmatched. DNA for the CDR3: TGTGCCAGCACCTACCGGACAGGGGATCAGCAGCCCCAGCATTTT. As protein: CASTYRTGDQQPQHF.

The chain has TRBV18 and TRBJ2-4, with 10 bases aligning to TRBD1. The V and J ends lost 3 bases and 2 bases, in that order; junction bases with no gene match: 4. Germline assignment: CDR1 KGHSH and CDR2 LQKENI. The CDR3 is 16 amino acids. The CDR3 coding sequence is TGTGCCAGCTCACCGGGACAGGGGTCAACCAAAAACATTCAGTACTTC. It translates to CASSPGQGSTKNIQYF. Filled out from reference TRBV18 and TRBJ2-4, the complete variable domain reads NAGVMQNPRHLVRRRGQEARLRCSPMKGHSHVYWYRQLPEEGLKFMVYLQKENIIDESGMPKERFSAEFPKEGPSILRIQQVVRGDSAAYFCASSPGQGSTKNIQYFGAGTRLSVL.

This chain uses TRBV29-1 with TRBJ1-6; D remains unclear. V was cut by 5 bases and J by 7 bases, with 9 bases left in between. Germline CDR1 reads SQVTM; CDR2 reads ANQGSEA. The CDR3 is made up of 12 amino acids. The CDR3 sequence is CSVREGNSPLHF. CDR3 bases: TGCAGCGTTCGTGAGGGCAATTCACCCCTCCACTTT.

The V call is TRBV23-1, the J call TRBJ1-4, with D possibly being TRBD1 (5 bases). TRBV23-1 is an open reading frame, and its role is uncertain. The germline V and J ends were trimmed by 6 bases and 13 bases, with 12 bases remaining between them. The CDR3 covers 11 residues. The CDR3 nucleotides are TGCGCCAGCAGCTCCAGGGTAGGACTGTTTTTT. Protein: CASSSRVGLFF.

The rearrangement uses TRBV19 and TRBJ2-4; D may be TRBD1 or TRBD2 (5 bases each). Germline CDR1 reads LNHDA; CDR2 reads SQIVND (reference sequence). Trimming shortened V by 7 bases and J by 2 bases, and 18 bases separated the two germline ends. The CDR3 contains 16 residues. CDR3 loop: CASTMRERGTKNIQYF. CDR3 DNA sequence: TGTGCCAGTACTATGAGAGAGAGGGGAACCAAAAACATTCAGTACTTC.

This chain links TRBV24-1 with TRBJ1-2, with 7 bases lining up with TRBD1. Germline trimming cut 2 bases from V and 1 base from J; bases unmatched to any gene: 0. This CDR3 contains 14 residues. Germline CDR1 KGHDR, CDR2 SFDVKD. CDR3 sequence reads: CATSDWDSNYGYTF. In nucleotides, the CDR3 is TGTGCCACCAGTGATTGGGACAGTAACTATGGCTACACCTTC.

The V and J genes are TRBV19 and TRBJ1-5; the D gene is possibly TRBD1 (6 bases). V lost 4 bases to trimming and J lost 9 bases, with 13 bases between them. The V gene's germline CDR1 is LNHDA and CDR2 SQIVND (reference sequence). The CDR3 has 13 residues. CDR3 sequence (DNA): TGTGCCAGTAGTAGACAGGCCCAGGGGCCCCAGCATTTT. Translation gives CASSRQAQGPQHF.

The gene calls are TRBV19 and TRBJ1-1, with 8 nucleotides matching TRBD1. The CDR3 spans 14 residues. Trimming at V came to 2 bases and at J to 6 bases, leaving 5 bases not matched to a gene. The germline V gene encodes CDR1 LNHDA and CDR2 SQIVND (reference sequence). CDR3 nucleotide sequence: TGTGCCAGTAGTATACCGGGACAGGTACCTGAAGCTTTCTTT. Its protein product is CASSIPGQVPEAFF.

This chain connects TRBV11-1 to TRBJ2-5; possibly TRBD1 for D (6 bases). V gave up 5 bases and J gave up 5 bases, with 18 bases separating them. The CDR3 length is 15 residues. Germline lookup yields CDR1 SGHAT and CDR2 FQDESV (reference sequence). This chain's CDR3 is CASSGGLAGQETQYF. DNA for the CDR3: TGTGCCAGCAGCGGGGGCCTTGCGGGTCAGGAGACCCAGTACTTC.

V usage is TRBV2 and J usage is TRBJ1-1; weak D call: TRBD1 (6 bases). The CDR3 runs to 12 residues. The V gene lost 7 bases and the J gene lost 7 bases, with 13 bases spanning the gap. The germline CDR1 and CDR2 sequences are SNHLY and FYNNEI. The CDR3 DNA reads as TGTGCCAGCACTAAGGACAGACGTGAAGCTTTCTTT. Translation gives CASTKDRREAFF.

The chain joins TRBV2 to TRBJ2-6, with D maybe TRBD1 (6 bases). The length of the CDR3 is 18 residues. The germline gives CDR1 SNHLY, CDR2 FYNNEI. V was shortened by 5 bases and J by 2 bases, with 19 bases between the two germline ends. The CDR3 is CASSRRGDRRPGANVLTF. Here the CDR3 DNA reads TGTGCCAGCAGTCGCAGGGGAGATCGCAGGCCTGGGGCCAACGTCCTGACTTTC.

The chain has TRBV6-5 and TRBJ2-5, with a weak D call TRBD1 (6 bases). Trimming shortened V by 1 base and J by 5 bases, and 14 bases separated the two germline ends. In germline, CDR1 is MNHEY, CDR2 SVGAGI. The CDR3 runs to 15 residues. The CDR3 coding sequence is TGTGCCAGCAGTTACTTCCAGGGGCGCTGGGAGACCCAGTACTTC. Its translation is CASSYFQGRWETQYF.

The CDR3 region is CASSINETPRREQFF. The CDR3 region has the DNA TGTGCCAGTAGTATAAACGAAACCCCCCGGCGTGAGCAGTTCTTC. The rearrangement uses TRBV19 and TRBJ2-1, with unresolved D. V lost 2 bases and J lost 9, with 17 bases in between. In germline, CDR1 is LNHDA, CDR2 SQIVND (reference sequence). The length of the CDR3 is 15 residues.

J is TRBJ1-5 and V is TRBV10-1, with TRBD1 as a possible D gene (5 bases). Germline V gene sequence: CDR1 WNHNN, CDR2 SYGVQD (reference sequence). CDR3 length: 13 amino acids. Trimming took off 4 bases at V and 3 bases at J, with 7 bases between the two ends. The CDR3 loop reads CASSGGVNQPQHF. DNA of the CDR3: TGCGCCAGCAGTGGGGGGGTCAATCAGCCCCAGCATTTT.

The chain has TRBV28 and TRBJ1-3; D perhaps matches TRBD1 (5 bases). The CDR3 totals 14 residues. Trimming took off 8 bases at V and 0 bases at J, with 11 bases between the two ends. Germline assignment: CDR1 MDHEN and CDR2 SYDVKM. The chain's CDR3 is CASLRGGSGNTIYF. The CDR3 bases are TGTGCCAGCCTACGGGGGGGCTCTGGAAACACCATATATTTT.

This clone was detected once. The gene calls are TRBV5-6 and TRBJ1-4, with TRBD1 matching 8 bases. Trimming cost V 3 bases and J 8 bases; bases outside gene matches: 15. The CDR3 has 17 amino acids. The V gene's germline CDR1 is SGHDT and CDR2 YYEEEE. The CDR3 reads CASSYSQGAQEGEKLFF. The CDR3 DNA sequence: TGTGCCAGCAGCTATAGCCAGGGGGCTCAGGAGGGGGAAAAACTGTTTTTT.

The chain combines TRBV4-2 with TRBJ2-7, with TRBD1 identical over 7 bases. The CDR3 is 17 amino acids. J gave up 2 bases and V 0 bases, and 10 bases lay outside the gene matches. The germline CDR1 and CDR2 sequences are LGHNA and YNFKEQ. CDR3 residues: CASSQELVDRHAYEQYF. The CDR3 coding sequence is TGTGCCAGCAGCCAAGAACTTGTGGACAGGCATGCCTACGAGCAGTACTTC.

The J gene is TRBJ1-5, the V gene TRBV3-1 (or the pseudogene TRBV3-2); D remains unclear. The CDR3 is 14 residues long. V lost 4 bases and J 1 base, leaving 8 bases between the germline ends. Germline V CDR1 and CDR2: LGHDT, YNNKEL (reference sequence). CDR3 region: CASSREPSNQPQHF. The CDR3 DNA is TGTGCCAGCAGCCGGGAACCGAGCAATCAGCCCCAGCATTTT.

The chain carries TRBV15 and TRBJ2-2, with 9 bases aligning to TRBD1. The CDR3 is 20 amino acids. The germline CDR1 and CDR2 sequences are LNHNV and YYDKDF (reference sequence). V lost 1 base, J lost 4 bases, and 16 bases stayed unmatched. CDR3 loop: CATSRGVAVPGQGSTGELFF. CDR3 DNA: TGTGCCACCAGCAGAGGGGTAGCCGTCCCGGGACAGGGAAGCACCGGGGAGCTGTTTTTT. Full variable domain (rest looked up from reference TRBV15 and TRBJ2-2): DAMVIQNPRYQVTQFGKPVTLSCSQTLNHNVMYWYQQKSSQAPKLLFHYYDKDFNNEADTPDNFQSRRPNTSFCFLDIRSPGLGDTAMYLCATSRGVAVPGQGSTGELFFGEGSRLTVL.